The 10 T cell receptor beta chains given below trace back to one sample, sequenced in a study of shared clonotypes between healthy human individuals. Using immunoSEQ multiplex PCR, the repertoire was profiled, and TCRdb retains in-frame clones only, with some absent. The sample comprises hundreds of thousands of clones, roughly 72% of which are singletons, and about 1.8% rests with the top ten. Material for sequencing was memory CD4+ T cells sorted from blood. The subset here: CD45RA-negative fraction. The receptors were sampled from a woman aged 25-40 years in good health.

This sequence joins TRBV5-1 and TRBJ2-7; 13 bases agree with TRBD2. Germline V lookup: CDR1 SGHRS, CDR2 YFSETQ. Trimming cost V 4 bases and J 3 bases; bases outside gene matches: 4. The CDR3 sequence is 15 residues long. For the CDR3, the DNA is TGCGCCAGCAGCCCGGGGACTAGCGGGGACTACGAGCAGTACTTC. The encoded protein is CASSPGTSGDYEQYF.

The chain carries TRBV5-1 and TRBJ1-1, with 9 bases matching TRBD1. The junction had 10 bases not matched to a gene; V was cut back by 4 bases and J by 0 bases. Germline-derived CDR1 and CDR2 are SGHRS and YFSETQ. The CDR3 length is 17 residues. CDR3 sequence reads: CASSPQGTGLLNTEAFF. CDR3 in DNA: TGCGCCAGCAGCCCCCAGGGGACAGGGTTGCTGAACACTGAAGCTTTCTTT.

The V call is TRBV28, the J call TRBJ2-1; TRBD2 matches 12 bases. The ends lost 6 bases at V and 4 bases at J; junction bases unmatched: 7. The CDR3 length is 16 residues. CDR1 is MDHEN, CDR2 SYDVKM, per germline. The CDR3 DNA reads TGTGCCAGCAGGGGCCCCGGGACTAGCGGGTACAATGAGCAGTTCTTC. The encoded protein is CASRGPGTSGYNEQFF.

This sequence joins TRBV30 and TRBJ1-2, with D tentatively TRBD1 (6 bases). The CDR3 has 12 amino acids. V shed 4 bases and J shed 2 bases, with 8 bases lying between them. Per germline, CDR1 GTSNPN and CDR2 SVGIG (reference sequence). The CDR3 loop reads CAWTGVNYGYTF. CDR3 nucleotides: TGTGCCTGGACAGGGGTAAACTATGGCTACACCTTC.

CDR3 amino acids: CASSLDRLLNTEAFF. The CDR3 DNA reads TGCGCCAGCAGCTTGGACAGGCTGTTGAACACTGAAGCTTTCTTT. The chain recombines TRBV5-1 with TRBJ1-1, with D possibly TRBD1 on 5 matching bases. Trimming stripped 0 bases from V and 0 bases from J, with 9 bases between. This CDR3 spans 15 amino acids. Germline lookup yields CDR1 SGHRS and CDR2 YFSETQ.

The CDR3 DNA follows: TGTGCCAGCAGTCCCCCTCCCTACAATGAGCAGTTCTTC. It encodes CASSPPPYNEQFF. This chain joins TRBV28 and TRBJ2-1; no definite D call. The V end lost 5 bases, the J end lost 2 bases, and 7 bases lay between the germline ends. The CDR3 is 13 amino acids. CDR1 is MDHEN and CDR2 is SYDVKM in the germline V gene.

The V and J genes are TRBV7-9 and TRBJ2-5; possible D gene TRBD2, 6 bases. This CDR3 is built from 12 residues. Trimming removed 7 bases at V and 10 bases at J, with 16 bases between. Germline loops: CDR1 SEHNR, CDR2 FQNEAQ (reference sequence). The CDR3 bases are TGTGCCAGCACCCACCCGATCGGGAGCCAGTACTTC. Translating gives CASTHPIGSQYF.

The rearrangement links TRBV7-8 to TRBJ2-5, with 9 bases identical to TRBD1. The assigned J gene may be wrong: the sequence end matches TRBJ2-7 better. CDR3 length equals 15 residues. The germline CDR1 and CDR2 sequences are SGHVS and FQNEAQ. The CDR3: CASRGTGGNDYEQYF. CDR3 DNA sequence: TGTGCCAGCAGGGGCACAGGGGGCAACGACTACGAGCAGTACTTC.

The rearrangement uses TRBV5-1 and TRBJ2-1; 8 nucleotides agree with TRBD2. The CDR3 is 15 amino acids. Germline assignment: CDR1 SGHRS and CDR2 YFSETQ. The ends lost 0 bases at V and 2 bases at J; junction bases unmatched: 1. CDR3 DNA: TGCGCCAGCAGCTTGGCGGGACTAGCCTACAATGAGCAGTTCTTC. It is translated as CASSLAGLAYNEQFF.

V is TRBV21-1 and J is TRBJ2-3; the table's D call, TRBD2, has no DNA check behind it. TRBV21-1 is given as a pseudogene. This CDR3 is built from 14 residues. The CDR3 loop reads CASSSGAPDDTQYF. DNA of the CDR3: TGTGCCAGCAGTTCCGGAGCCCCAGACGATACGCAGTATTTT.